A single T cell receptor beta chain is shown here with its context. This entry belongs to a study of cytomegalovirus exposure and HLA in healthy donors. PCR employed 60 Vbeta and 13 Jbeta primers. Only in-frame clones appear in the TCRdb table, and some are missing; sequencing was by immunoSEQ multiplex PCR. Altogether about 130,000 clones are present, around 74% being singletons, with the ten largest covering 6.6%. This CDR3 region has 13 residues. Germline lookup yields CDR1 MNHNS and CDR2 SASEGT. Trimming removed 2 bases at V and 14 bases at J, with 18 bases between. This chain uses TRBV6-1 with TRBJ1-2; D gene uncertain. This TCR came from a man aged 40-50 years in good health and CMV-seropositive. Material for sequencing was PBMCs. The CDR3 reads CASSEMGRRTSTF. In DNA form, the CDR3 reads TGTGCCAGCAGTGAAATGGGGAGACGGACTTCGACCTTC.